What follows are 8 T cell receptor beta chains derived from one specimen sequenced in a study of cytomegalovirus exposure and HLA in healthy donors. Clones were sequenced by immunoSEQ multiplex PCR, and TCRdb holds only the in-frame ones, with some missing. The data show tens of thousands of clones, roughly 92% seen once. The sequenced sample consisted of PBMCs. The source is a woman aged 30 to 39 in good health and CMV-seropositive.

This sequence joins TRBV29-1 and TRBJ1-5, with 8 bases fitting TRBD1. The CDR3 has 13 residues. The germline V gene has CDR1 SQVTM and CDR2 ANQGSEA. V lost 4 bases to trimming and J lost 6 bases; unmatched junction nucleotides: 5. In DNA form, the CDR3 reads TGCAGCGTTGGGACAGGGCATACTCAGCCCCAGCATTTT. It encodes CSVGTGHTQPQHF.

This chain connects TRBV10-2 to TRBJ2-3, with 8 bases aligning to TRBD2. V lost 6 bases and J lost 6; bases outside the gene matches: 8. The CDR3 runs to 14 residues. Germline V lookup: CDR1 WSHSY, CDR2 SAAADI. The DNA of the CDR3 is TGCGCCAGCAGGCGACTAGCGTACCTCGATACGCAGTATTTT. The encoded protein is CASRRLAYLDTQYF.

The chain recombines TRBV19 with TRBJ2-7; a possible D gene is TRBD2 (5 bases). This CDR3 contains 13 residues. The ends were cut back, 5 bases at V and 3 bases at J, with 11 bases in the middle. Germline CDR1 is LNHDA and CDR2 is SQIVND (reference sequence). The CDR3 spells CASSPRGVYEQYF. Here the CDR3 DNA reads TGTGCCAGTAGTCCCCGGGGAGTCTACGAGCAGTACTTC.

The chain couples TRBV6-1 to TRBJ1-2; 10 bases are shared with TRBD1. The CDR3 length is 14 residues. In germline, CDR1 is MNHNS, CDR2 SASEGT. With V trimmed by 6 bases and J by 3 bases, 4 bases remained unmatched. CDR3 in DNA: TGTGCCAGCAGGACAGGGGGCGCAGACTATGGCTACACCTTC. Amino acid sequence: CASRTGGADYGYTF.

V is TRBV11-2 and J is TRBJ1-4, with 8 positions matching TRBD1. Germline values: CDR1 SGHAT, CDR2 FQNNGV. This CDR3 contains 16 residues. The ends lost 5 bases at V and 0 bases at J; junction bases unmatched: 5. Here the CDR3 reads CASSLGQEATNEKLFF. CDR3 sequence (DNA): TGTGCCAGCAGCCTGGGACAGGAGGCAACTAATGAAAAACTGTTTTTT.

This chain joins TRBV11-3 and TRBJ2-3; 8 nucleotides agree with TRBD2. CDR1 and CDR2 (germline): SGHNT, YENEEA. The J segment lost 4 bases and the V segment lost 1 base, leaving 4 bases of the junction unmatched. There are 15 residues in the CDR3. CDR3: CASSLVSGGPDTQYF. Written as DNA, the CDR3 is TGTGCCAGCAGCTTAGTGTCGGGAGGGCCAGATACGCAGTATTTT. Combining the CDR3 with reference TRBV11-3 and TRBJ2-3 gives the whole variable domain EAGVVQSPRYKIIEKKQPVAFWCNPISGHNTLYWYLQNLGQGPELLIRYENEEAVDDSQLPKDRFSAERLKGVDSTLKIQPAELGDSAVYLCASSLVSGGPDTQYFGPGTRLTVL.

The chain combines TRBV7-9 with TRBJ2-7; 11 bases align to TRBD2. The CDR3 is made up of 18 amino acids. V trimming: 4 bases; J trimming: 4 bases; junction bases outside the gene matches: 15. CDR1 and CDR2 from the germline V gene are SEHNR and FQNEAQ (reference sequence). In nucleotides, the CDR3 is TGTGCCAGCAGCTCAAGAAAATTCGGGACTAGCGGAAGTTACGAGCAGTACTTC. Residues: CASSSRKFGTSGSYEQYF.

This clone was seen more than once but under ten times. The J gene is TRBJ1-2, the V gene TRBV2; perhaps TRBD1 as D (5 bases). The CDR3 is 13 residues long. Looked up from germline, CDR1 is SNHLY and CDR2 is FYNNEI. Trimming cost V 6 bases and J 7 bases, with 15 bases left between them. The CDR3 nucleotides read TGTGCCAGCAGCCGTAAGCGGGGGGGTGGCTACACCTTC. As protein: CASSRKRGGGYTF.